These 24 T cell receptor beta chains came from one sample sequenced in a study of beta chain features in type 1 diabetes. The whole isolated RNA underwent reverse transcription, so sequencing captured expressed TCRB transcripts. Sequencing used immunoSEQ multiplex PCR; TCRdb keeps in-frame clones, though not all of them. Of roughly 290,000 clones in the sample, 8% were seen once. Sample: central memory CD4+ T cells from blood. The receptors derive from a woman under 30 in good health.

The gene calls are TRBV5-1 and TRBJ1-1; no clear D gene. From germline, CDR1 is SGHRS and CDR2 YFSETQ. V shed 4 bases and J shed 0 bases, with 13 bases lying between them. The CDR3 length is 15 residues. The CDR3 here is CASSPRSFMNTEAFF. Here the CDR3 DNA reads TGCGCCAGCAGCCCACGAAGTTTTATGAACACTGAAGCTTTCTTT. Together with reference TRBV5-1 and TRBJ1-1, the CDR3 gives the full variable domain: KAGVTQTPRYLIKTRGQQVTLSCSPISGHRSVSWYQQTPGQGLQFLFEYFSETQRNKGNFPGRFSGRQFSNSRSEMNVSTLELGDSALYLCASSPRSFMNTEAFFGQGTRLTVV.

The chain's CDR3 is CAWGLPSSGNTIYF. The CDR3 nucleotides read TGTGCCTGGGGACTTCCAAGCTCTGGAAACACCATATATTTT. The rearrangement links TRBV30 to TRBJ1-3; D is unresolved. Trimming cost V 5 bases and J 0 bases, with 11 bases left between them. CDR1 is GTSNPN, CDR2 SVGIG, per germline (reference sequence). This CDR3 contains 14 residues.

This chain connects TRBV11-2 to TRBJ2-7, with D perhaps matching TRBD1 or TRBD2 (6 bases each). The CDR3 spans 14 residues. Germline loops: CDR1 SGHAT, CDR2 FQNNGV. V shed 5 bases and J shed 7 bases, with 18 bases lying between them. The CDR3 DNA reads as TGTGCCAGCAGCCCCCTAAGGGGGGCTAGAGAGCAGTACTTC. Translation gives CASSPLRGAREQYF.

The chain carries TRBV7-2 and TRBJ1-5; perhaps TRBD1 as D (6 bases). Germline V CDR1 and CDR2: SGHTA, FQGNSA. Trimming removed 1 base at V and 0 bases at J, with 13 bases between. This CDR3 region has 17 residues. In DNA form, the CDR3 reads TGTGCCAGCAGCTTAGGTCGTGAACAGGGTAGCAATCAGCCCCAGCATTTT. Translating gives CASSLGREQGSNQPQHF.

This clone was detected a few times. The J gene is TRBJ2-5, the V gene TRBV14; weak D call: TRBD2 (7 bases). Trimming stripped 4 bases from V and 5 bases from J, with 14 bases between. The CDR3 totals 14 residues. Germline assignment: CDR1 SGHDN and CDR2 FVKESK. This CDR3 is CASSPRGARETQYF. CDR3 DNA: TGTGCCAGCAGCCCACGGGGGGCTCGGGAGACCCAGTACTTC.

The genes are TRBV6-5 and TRBJ2-1; D call uncertain. CDR1 and CDR2 from the germline V gene are MNHEY and SVGAGI. The CDR3 runs to 15 residues. The germline V and J ends were trimmed by 6 bases and 0 bases, with 12 bases remaining between them. The CDR3 DNA follows: TGTGCCAGCAGCCCTTCCTACCACTCCTACAATGAGCAGTTCTTC. Translated: CASSPSYHSYNEQFF.

This chain uses TRBV5-1 with TRBJ2-7, with D maybe TRBD2 (6 bases). This CDR3 region has 14 residues. Trimming left V 2 bases short and J 0 bases short, with 9 bases between. Germline loops: CDR1 SGHRS, CDR2 YFSETQ. CDR3 DNA sequence: TGCGCCAGCAGCTTCCAGACTAGCTCCTACGAGCAGTACTTC. Its protein is CASSFQTSSYEQYF.

This clone appeared a few times. The J gene is TRBJ2-1, the V gene TRBV30, with no clear D. The ends were cut back, 0 bases at V and 8 bases at J, with 5 bases in the middle. This CDR3 has 11 amino acids. The germline V gene has CDR1 GTSNPN and CDR2 SVGIG (reference sequence). CDR3 sequence reads: CAWSVVYEQFF. The DNA for the CDR3 is TGTGCCTGGAGTGTAGTCTATGAGCAGTTCTTC. The complete variable domain, with remaining parts taken from reference TRBV30 and TRBJ2-1, reads SQTIHQWPATLVQPVGSPLSLECTVEGTSNPNLYWYRQAAGRGLQLLFYSVGIGQISSEVPQNLSASRPQDRQFILSSKKLLLSDSGFYLCAWSVVYEQFFGPGTRLTVL.

The CDR3 sequence is CASSYSKARAGELFF. CDR3 in DNA: TGTGCCAGCAGTTACTCGAAGGCCAGGGCCGGGGAGCTGTTTTTT. This chain uses TRBV6-5 with TRBJ2-2, with a tentative D call TRBD1 (5 bases). Trimming took off 0 bases at V and 6 bases at J, with 11 bases between the two ends. Per the germline V gene, CDR1 is MNHEY and CDR2 is SVGAGI. The CDR3 loop spans 15 amino acids.

This clone was seen a few times. V and J are TRBV2 and TRBJ2-2; 12 bases fit TRBD2. The CDR3 runs 15 residues. Germline V lookup: CDR1 SNHLY, CDR2 FYNNEI. J lost 5 bases, V lost 7 bases, and 5 bases had no gene match. The CDR3 coding sequence is TGTGCCAGCAAGCTAGCGGGAGGGTGGACCGGGGAGCTGTTTTTT. This sequence encodes CASKLAGGWTGELFF.

This clone was counted between two and nine times. The V gene is TRBV7-9, the J gene TRBJ2-3; no clear D. The V end lost 5 bases, the J end lost 6 bases, and 15 bases lay between the germline ends. From germline, CDR1 is SEHNR and CDR2 FQNEAQ (reference sequence). The CDR3 loop spans 14 amino acids. The CDR3, as DNA: TGTGCCAGCAGCCCTTCGGTTTCAAGCGATACGCAGTATTTT. This codes for CASSPSVSSDTQYF.

Remarks on this clone: The germline gene is not matched at one end of the junction; a read error may be the cause. This chain uses TRBV7-2 with TRBJ1-6; D not certain. CDR1 is SGHTA, CDR2 FQGNSA, per germline. The CDR3 is 15 residues long. As DNA, the CDR3 is TGCGCCAGCAGCCAAGCGCGGCAGAATAATTCACCCCTCCACTTT. This translates into CASSQARQNNSPLHF.

The V call is TRBV5-1, the J call TRBJ2-2, with a tentative D call TRBD2 (6 bases). The germline V and J ends were trimmed by 4 bases and 3 bases, with 16 bases remaining between them. From germline, CDR1 is SGHRS and CDR2 YFSETQ. This CDR3 comprises 16 residues. The CDR3 bases are TGCGCCAGCAGCCCCCGGGGGTTGGAGTACACCGGGGAGCTGTTTTTT. Encoded protein: CASSPRGLEYTGELFF.

In its sample, this clone was seen a few times. The chain is built from TRBV6-5 and TRBJ1-3; a weak D match, TRBD1 (6 bases). The CDR3 contains 14 residues. V gave up 8 bases and J gave up 2 bases, with 13 bases separating them. CDR1 is MNHEY and CDR2 is SVGAGI in the germline V gene. The CDR3 protein is CASSVQGTGNTIYF. CDR3 bases: TGTGCCAGCTCAGTACAGGGAACTGGAAACACCATATATTTT.

This clone was picked up a small number of times. This chain uses TRBV5-1 with TRBJ2-5; no clear D gene. The CDR3 contains 14 residues. Germline CDR1 and CDR2: SGHRS and YFSETQ. Trimming shortened V by 7 bases and J by 2 bases, and 15 bases separated the two germline ends. The CDR3 DNA is TGCGCCAGCTCAATGAATGGGTATCAAGAGACCCAGTACTTC. It is translated as CASSMNGYQETQYF.

The V and J genes are TRBV1 and TRBJ2-7; the D call in the table, TRBD2, was not verified against the DNA. TRBV1 is flagged as a pseudogene. CDR3 length equals 15 residues. CDR3 amino acids: CTSSQEPGREYEQYF. CDR3 bases: TGCACCAGCAGCCAAGAACCGGGGAGAGAATACGAGCAGTACTTC.

The chain employs TRBV7-9 and TRBJ2-5; a weak D match, TRBD2 (7 bases). The CDR3 contains 15 residues. The V end was cut by 6 bases, the J end by 5 bases, with 19 bases between. CDR1 and CDR2 from the germline V gene are SEHNR and FQNEAQ (reference sequence). The CDR3 spells CASRLSSGGGETQYF. The CDR3 region has the DNA TGTGCCAGCAGACTATCCTCGGGGGGCGGGGAGACCCAGTACTTC.

The chain has TRBV2 and TRBJ2-7, with a weak D call TRBD1 (5 bases). The CDR3 is 12 residues long. Germline V CDR1 and CDR2: SNHLY, FYNNEI. V lost 7 bases and J lost 6, with 13 bases in between. The CDR3 region has the DNA TGTGCCAGCAAGCTAACAGGTTCCGAGCAGTACGTC. Its protein product is CASKLTGSEQYV.

The rearrangement uses TRBV5-1 and TRBJ2-7; 7 bases match TRBD1. With V trimmed by 4 bases and J by 2 bases, 9 bases remained unmatched. Germline CDR1 reads SGHRS; CDR2 reads YFSETQ. The CDR3 runs 15 residues. CDR3 in amino acids: CASSDRTGATYEQYF. The CDR3 nucleotides are TGCGCCAGCAGCGATCGAACAGGGGCCACCTACGAGCAGTACTTC.

This clone showed up just a few times. V usage is TRBV7-9 and J usage is TRBJ1-4; weak D call: TRBD1 (5 bases). The CDR3 consists of 12 residues. V gave up 5 bases and J gave up 7 bases, with 8 bases separating them. The germline gives CDR1 SEHNR, CDR2 FQNEAQ (reference sequence). CDR3 nucleotides: TGTGCCAGCAGCGACCAGGGTGAAAAACTGTTTTTT. It encodes CASSDQGEKLFF.

The CDR3 DNA is TGTGCCAGCAGAGGACAGGGGACTAGCGGCACCTACGAGCAGTACTTC. Residues: CASRGQGTSGTYEQYF. The V and J genes are TRBV7-6 and TRBJ2-7; 11 bases fit TRBD2. V lost 6 bases and J lost 2; bases outside the gene matches: 9. Per germline, CDR1 SGHVS and CDR2 FNYEAQ. There are 16 residues in the CDR3.

The genes are TRBV10-3 and TRBJ2-7, with a weak D call TRBD1 (5 bases). V gave up 6 bases and J gave up 4 bases, with 7 bases separating them. CDR3 size: 11 residues. Germline V gives CDR1 ENHRY, CDR2 SYGVKD. The CDR3: CAISDSYEQYF. CDR3 bases: TGTGCCATCAGCGACAGTTACGAGCAGTACTTC.

Note on this clone: The sample has other DNA sequences that encode this CDR3 too. V gene TRBV9 combines with J gene TRBJ1-2; D is uncertain. V was shortened by 0 bases and J by 8 bases, with 8 bases between the two germline ends. From germline, CDR1 is SGDLS and CDR2 YYNGEE. The CDR3 covers 12 residues. In DNA, the CDR3 is TGTGCCAGCAGCGTAGTCTATGGGGGCTACACCTTC. This encodes CASSVVYGGYTF.

CDR3 nucleotide sequence: TGTGCCACCAGCAGAGATGTGTCTGGCGCCTCTACTTCACCCCTCCACTTT. This sequence encodes CATSRDVSGASTSPLHF. The chain couples TRBV15 to TRBJ1-6; D is unclear. The germline V gene has CDR1 LNHNV and CDR2 YYDKDF (reference sequence). The CDR3 spans 17 residues. V lost 0 bases, J lost 9 bases, and 18 bases lay in between.